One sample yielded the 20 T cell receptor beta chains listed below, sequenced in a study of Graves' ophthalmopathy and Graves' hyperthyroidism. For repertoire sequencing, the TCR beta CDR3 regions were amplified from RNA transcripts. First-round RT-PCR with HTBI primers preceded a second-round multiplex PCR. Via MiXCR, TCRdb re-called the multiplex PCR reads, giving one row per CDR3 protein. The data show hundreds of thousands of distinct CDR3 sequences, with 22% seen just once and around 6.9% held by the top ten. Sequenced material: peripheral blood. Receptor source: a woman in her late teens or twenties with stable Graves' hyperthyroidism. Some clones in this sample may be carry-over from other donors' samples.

The CDR3 nucleotides read TGTGCCTGGAGAGTTCAGAATCAGCCCCAGCATTTT. This codes for CAWRVQNQPQHF. The rearrangement uses TRBV30 and TRBJ1-5; D call uncertain. The CDR3 has 12 residues. Trimming shortened V by 3 bases and J by 4 bases, and 7 bases separated the two germline ends. Germline CDR1 GTSNPN, CDR2 SVGIG (reference sequence).

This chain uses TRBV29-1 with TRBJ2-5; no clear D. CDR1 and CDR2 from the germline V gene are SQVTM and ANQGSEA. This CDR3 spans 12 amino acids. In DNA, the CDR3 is TGCGCCATGCGACTCAACCAAGAGACCCAGTACTTC. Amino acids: CAMRLNQETQYF. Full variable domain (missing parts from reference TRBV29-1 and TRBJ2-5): SAVISQKPSRDICQRGTSLTIQCQVDSQVTMMFWYRQQPGQSLTLIATANQGSEATYESGFVIDKFPISRPNLTFSTLTVSNMSPEDSSIYLCAMRLNQETQYFGPGTRLLVL.

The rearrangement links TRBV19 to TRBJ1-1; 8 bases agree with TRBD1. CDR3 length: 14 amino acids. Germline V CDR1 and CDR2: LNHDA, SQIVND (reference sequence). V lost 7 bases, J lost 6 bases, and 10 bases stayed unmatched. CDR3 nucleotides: TGTGCCAGTATCCGCGGGACAGGTAGCTCTGAAGCTTTCTTT. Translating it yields CASIRGTGSSEAFF.

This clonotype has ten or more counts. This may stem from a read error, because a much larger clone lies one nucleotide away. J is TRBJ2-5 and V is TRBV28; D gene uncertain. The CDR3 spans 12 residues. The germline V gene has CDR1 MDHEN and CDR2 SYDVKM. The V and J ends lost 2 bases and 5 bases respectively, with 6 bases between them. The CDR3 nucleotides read TGTGCCAGCAGTTTAACTCGGGAGACCCAGTACTTC. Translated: CASSLTRETQYF. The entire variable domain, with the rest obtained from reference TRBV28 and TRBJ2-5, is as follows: DVKVTQSSRYLVKRTGEKVFLECVQDMDHENMFWYRQDPGLGLRLIYFSYDVKMKEKGDIPEGYSVSREKKERFSLILESASTNQTSMYLCASSLTRETQYFGPGTRLLVL.

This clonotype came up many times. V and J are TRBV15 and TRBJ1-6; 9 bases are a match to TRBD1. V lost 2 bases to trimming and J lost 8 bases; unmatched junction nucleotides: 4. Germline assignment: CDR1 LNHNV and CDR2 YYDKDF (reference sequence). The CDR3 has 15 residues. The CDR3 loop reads CATSRTRDRDSPLHF. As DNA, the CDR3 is TGTGCCACCAGCAGAACCCGGGACAGGGATTCACCCCTCCACTTT.

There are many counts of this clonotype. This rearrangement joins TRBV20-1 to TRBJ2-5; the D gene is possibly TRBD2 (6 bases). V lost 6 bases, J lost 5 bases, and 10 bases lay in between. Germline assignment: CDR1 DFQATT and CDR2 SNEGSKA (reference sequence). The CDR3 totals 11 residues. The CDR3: CSAEAGETQYF. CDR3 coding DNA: TGCAGTGCCGAGGCGGGGGAGACCCAGTACTTC.

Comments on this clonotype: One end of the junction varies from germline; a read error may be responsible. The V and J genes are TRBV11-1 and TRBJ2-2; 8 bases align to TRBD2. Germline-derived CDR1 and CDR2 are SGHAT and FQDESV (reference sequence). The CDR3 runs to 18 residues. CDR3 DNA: TGTGCCAGCAGCTGCCTCCTGGGGGAGCGGGAGTTTACCGGGAAGCTGTTTTTT. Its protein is CASSCLLGEREFTGKLFF.

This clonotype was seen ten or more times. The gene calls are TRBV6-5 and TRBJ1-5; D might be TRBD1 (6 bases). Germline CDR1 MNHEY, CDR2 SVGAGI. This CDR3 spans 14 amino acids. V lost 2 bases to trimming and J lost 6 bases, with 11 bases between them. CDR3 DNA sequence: TGTGCCAGCAGTTACAGGCAGGGGTCTCAGCCCCAGCATTTT. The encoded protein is CASSYRQGSQPQHF.

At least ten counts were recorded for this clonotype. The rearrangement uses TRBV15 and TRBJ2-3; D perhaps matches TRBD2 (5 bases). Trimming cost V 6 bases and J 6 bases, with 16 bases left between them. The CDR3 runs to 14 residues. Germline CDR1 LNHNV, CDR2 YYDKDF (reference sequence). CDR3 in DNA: TGTGCCACCAGACTGGACTTAAACTCGGATACGCAGTATTTT. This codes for CATRLDLNSDTQYF. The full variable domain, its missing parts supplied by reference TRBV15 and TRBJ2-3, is DAMVIQNPRYQVTQFGKPVTLSCSQTLNHNVMYWYQQKSSQAPKLLFHYYDKDFNNEADTPDNFQSRRPNTSFCFLDIRSPGLGDTAMYLCATRLDLNSDTQYFGPGTRLTVL.

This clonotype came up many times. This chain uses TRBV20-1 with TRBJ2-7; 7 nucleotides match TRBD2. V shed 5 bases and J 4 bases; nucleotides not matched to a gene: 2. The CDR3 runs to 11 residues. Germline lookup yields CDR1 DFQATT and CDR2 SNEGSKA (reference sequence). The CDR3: CSARTSYEQYF. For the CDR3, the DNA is TGCAGTGCTCGGACTAGTTACGAGCAGTACTTC.

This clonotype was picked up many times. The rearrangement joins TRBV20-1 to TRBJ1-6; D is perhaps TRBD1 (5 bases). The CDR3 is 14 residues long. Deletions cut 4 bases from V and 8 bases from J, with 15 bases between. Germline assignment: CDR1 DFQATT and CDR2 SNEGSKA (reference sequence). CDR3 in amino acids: CSATLGVDYSPLHF. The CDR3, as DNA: TGCAGTGCTACTCTGGGGGTCGATTATTCACCCCTCCACTTT.

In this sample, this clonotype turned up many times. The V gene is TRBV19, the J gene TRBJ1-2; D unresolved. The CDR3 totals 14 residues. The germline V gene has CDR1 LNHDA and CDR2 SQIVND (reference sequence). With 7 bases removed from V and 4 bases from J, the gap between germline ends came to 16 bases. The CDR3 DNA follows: TGTGCCAGTATCGGTGCTCCGCGTGGCTATGGCTACACCTTC. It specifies CASIGAPRGYGYTF. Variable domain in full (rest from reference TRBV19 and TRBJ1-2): DGGITQSPKYLFRKEGQNVTLSCEQNLNHDAMYWYRQDPGQGLRLIYYSQIVNDFQKGDIAEGYSVSREKKESFPLTVTSAQKNPTAFYLCASIGAPRGYGYTFGSGTRLTVV.

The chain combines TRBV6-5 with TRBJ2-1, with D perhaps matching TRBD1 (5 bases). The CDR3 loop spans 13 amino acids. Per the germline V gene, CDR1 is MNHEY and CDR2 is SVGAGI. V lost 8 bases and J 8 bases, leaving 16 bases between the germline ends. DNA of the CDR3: TGTGCCAGCGAGCCAGGGTGGTTGGATGAGCAGTTCTTC. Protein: CASEPGWLDEQFF.

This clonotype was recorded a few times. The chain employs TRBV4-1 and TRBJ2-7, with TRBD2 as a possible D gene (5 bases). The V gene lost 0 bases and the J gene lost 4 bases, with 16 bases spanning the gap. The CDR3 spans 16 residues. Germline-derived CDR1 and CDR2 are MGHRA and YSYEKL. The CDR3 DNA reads TGCGCCAGCAGCCAAGAGGTCGGACTCCCGATTTACGAGCAGTACTTC. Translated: CASSQEVGLPIYEQYF.

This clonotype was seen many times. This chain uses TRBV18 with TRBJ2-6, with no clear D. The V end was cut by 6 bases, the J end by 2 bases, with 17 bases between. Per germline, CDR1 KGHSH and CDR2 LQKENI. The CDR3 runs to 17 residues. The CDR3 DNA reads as TGTGCCAGCTCGCCTATTCAAATCGAAACTGGGGCCAACGTCCTGACTTTC. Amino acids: CASSPIQIETGANVLTF.

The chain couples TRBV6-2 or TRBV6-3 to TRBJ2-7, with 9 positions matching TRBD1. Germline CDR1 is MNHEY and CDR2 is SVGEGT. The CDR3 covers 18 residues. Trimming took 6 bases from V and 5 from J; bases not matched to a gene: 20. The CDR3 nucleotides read TGTGCCAGCAGACTAACCCCCGGAGGTGTGGGGACAGGGAACGAGCAGTACTTC. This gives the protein CASRLTPGGVGTGNEQYF.

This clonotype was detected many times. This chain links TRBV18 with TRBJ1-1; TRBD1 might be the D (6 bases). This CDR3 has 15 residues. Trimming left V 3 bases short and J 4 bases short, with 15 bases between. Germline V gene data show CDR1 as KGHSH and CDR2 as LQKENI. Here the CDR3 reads CASSPSEQGITEAFF. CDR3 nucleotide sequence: TGTGCCAGCTCACCGTCGGAGCAGGGGATCACTGAAGCTTTCTTT.

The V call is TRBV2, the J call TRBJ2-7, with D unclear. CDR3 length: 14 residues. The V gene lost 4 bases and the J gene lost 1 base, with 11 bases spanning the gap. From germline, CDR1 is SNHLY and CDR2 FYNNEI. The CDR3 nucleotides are TGTGCCAGCAGTGGGACGGATAATTCCTACGAGCAGTACTTC. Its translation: CASSGTDNSYEQYF.

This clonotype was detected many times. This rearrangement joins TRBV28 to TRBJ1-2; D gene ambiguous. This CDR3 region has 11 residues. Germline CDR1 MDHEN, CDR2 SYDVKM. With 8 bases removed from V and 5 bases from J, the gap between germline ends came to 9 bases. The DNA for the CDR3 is TGTGCCAGCGGCGGGATTTATGGCTACACCTTC. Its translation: CASGGIYGYTF.

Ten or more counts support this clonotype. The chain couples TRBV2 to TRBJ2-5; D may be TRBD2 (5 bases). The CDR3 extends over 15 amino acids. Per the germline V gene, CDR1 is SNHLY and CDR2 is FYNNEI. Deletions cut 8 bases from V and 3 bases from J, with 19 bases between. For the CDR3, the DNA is TGTGCCAGCTCGCCGCCGTCCGGACTGGAAGAGACCCAGTACTTC. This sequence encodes CASSPPSGLEETQYF.